This T cell receptor (beta chain) was recorded in a study of shared clonotypes between healthy human individuals. As for the study in general: Aged 18 to 49, the donors were a couple of women and three men.

Of note for this clone: Antigen unknown.

Study-wide findings and caveats: Compared with memory subsets, naive subsets generally had larger estimated richness.

As originally analysed: ImmunoSEQ only sent back junction sequences with no quality scores, so filtering was done differently. Sequencing was performed with immunoSEQ multiplex PCR; in TCRdb, only in-frame clones are kept and a portion is missing. That table furnishes V, J and clone size, whereas the DNA furnished D and trimming. Of 1.6 million or so clones in the sample, approximately 96% are singletons; the top ten hold 0.95% to 1.5%. The sequence was collected from a man aged 25 to 40 in good health. The specimen sequenced was naive CD4+ T cells sorted from blood. Documented subset: CD45RA+ positively selected.

CDR3 DNA sequence: TGTGCCTGGAGTGTAGAACTAGCTCGCAATGAGCAGTTCTTC. Protein product: CAWSVELARNEQFF. The rearrangement links TRBV30 to TRBJ2-1; tentatively, D is TRBD2 (6 bases). Germline CDR1 reads GTSNPN; CDR2 reads SVGIG (reference sequence). The CDR3 has 14 amino acids. Trimming took 0 bases from V and 6 from J, leaving 12 bases between them.